Shown below are 22 T cell receptor beta chains from a single sample sequenced in a study of blood T cell repertoires in COVID-19. Clones were sequenced by immunoSEQ multiplex PCR, and TCRdb holds only the in-frame ones, with some missing. In the table there are about 160,000 clones, approximately 92% of which are singletons. The sequenced sample was peripheral blood. The receptor source for this set is a man aged 30-40 years with COVID-19, enrolled during active disease.

The chain joins TRBV10-3 to TRBJ2-1, with TRBD1 as a possible D gene (5 bases). The CDR3 length is 16 residues. Germline lookup yields CDR1 ENHRY and CDR2 SYGVKD. The V gene lost 6 bases and the J gene lost 0 bases, with 15 bases spanning the gap. The CDR3 region has the DNA TGTGCCATCAGGGGAATTCGACAGAGCTCCTACAATGAGCAGTTCTTC. The encoded protein is CAIRGIRQSSYNEQFF.

The chain joins TRBV6-5 to TRBJ1-2, with TRBD1 matching 7 bases. The CDR3 length is 12 residues. Germline loops: CDR1 MNHEY, CDR2 SVGAGI. Germline trimming cut 4 bases from V and 5 bases from J; bases unmatched to any gene: 1. The CDR3 nucleotides read TGTGCCAGCAGTTTCAGGGGGTATGGCTACACCTTC. Amino acids: CASSFRGYGYTF.

This clone was seen just once. This chain connects TRBV7-9 to TRBJ2-1; TRBD2 agrees at 10 bases. Germline V lookup: CDR1 SEHNR, CDR2 FQNEAQ (reference sequence). Trimming at V came to 5 bases and at J to 4 bases, leaving 20 bases not matched to a gene. CDR3 length equals 20 residues. Written as DNA, the CDR3 is TGTGCCAGCAGCACTTTCATTTCCCCTAGCGGGAGATCAGGATACAATGAGCAGTTCTTC. As protein: CASSTFISPSGRSGYNEQFF.

The chain links TRBV29-1 to TRBJ1-1, with D perhaps TRBD1 (6 bases). The germline V gene has CDR1 SQVTM and CDR2 ANQGSEA. With 6 bases removed from V and 2 bases from J, the gap between germline ends came to 13 bases. There are 13 residues in the CDR3. CDR3 coding DNA: TGCAGCGTCCGGACAGACTTAAACACTGAAGCTTTCTTT. Amino acids: CSVRTDLNTEAFF.

J is TRBJ1-1 and V is TRBV7-8; the D is unclear. CDR1 and CDR2 from the germline V gene are SGHVS and FQNEAQ. V lost 5 bases and J 10 bases, leaving 14 bases between the germline ends. The CDR3 covers 12 residues. The CDR3 sequence is CASSGLAGGAFF. CDR3 nucleotides: TGTGCCAGCAGCGGTTTAGCGGGTGGAGCTTTCTTT.

The chain links TRBV6-5 to TRBJ1-5; D might be TRBD1 (5 bases). Germline CDR1 reads MNHEY; CDR2 reads SVGAGI. Deletions cut 7 bases from V and 6 bases from J, with 13 bases between. CDR3 length: 13 residues. In nucleotides, the CDR3 is TGTGCCAGCACCTACGGGGGGGTTCAGCCCCAGCATTTT. This encodes CASTYGGVQPQHF.

The genes are TRBV4-3 and TRBJ1-2, with D possibly TRBD1 on 5 matching bases. CDR3 length equals 17 residues. The V gene lost 0 bases and the J gene lost 4 bases, with 18 bases spanning the gap. Germline CDR1 LGHNA, CDR2 YSLEER. CDR3 sequence (DNA): TGCGCCAGCAGCCAAGATTGGCAGACAGCGGGCACCTATGGCTACACCTTC. Amino acid sequence: CASSQDWQTAGTYGYTF.

The V and J genes are TRBV24-1 and TRBJ1-4; D unresolved. V was trimmed by 2 bases and J by 6 bases, leaving 6 bases between them. The germline gives CDR1 KGHDR, CDR2 SFDVKD. The CDR3 loop spans 13 amino acids. The CDR3 sequence is CATSDSEDEKLFF. The CDR3 nucleotides read TGTGCCACCAGTGATTCAGAAGATGAAAAACTGTTTTTT.

The chain joins TRBV6-2 or TRBV6-3 to TRBJ2-1, with D tentatively TRBD1 (5 bases). V lost 0 bases to trimming and J lost 3 bases, with 12 bases between them. CDR1 and CDR2 (germline): MNHEY, SVGEGT. The CDR3 is made up of 16 amino acids. The CDR3 coding sequence is TGTGCCAGCAGTTACTCTCCCACAGGAATCTACAATGAGCAGTTCTTC. It yields the protein CASSYSPTGIYNEQFF.

The rearrangement uses TRBV6-5 and TRBJ1-4; D is ambiguous. The CDR3 is 13 residues long. V shed 6 bases and J shed 4 bases, with 9 bases lying between them. The germline gives CDR1 MNHEY, CDR2 SVGAGI. CDR3 coding DNA: TGTGCCAGCAGAAGGGAGAATAATGAAAAACTGTTTTTT. Translating it yields CASRRENNEKLFF.

The chain carries TRBV9 and TRBJ2-1, with 7 positions matching TRBD2. The CDR3 covers 17 residues. V was pared by 0 bases and J by 2 bases, with 8 bases of the junction left unmatched. Germline CDR1 is SGDLS and CDR2 is YYNGEE. This chain's CDR3 is CASSVVGAGAAYNEQFF. CDR3 sequence (DNA): TGTGCCAGCAGCGTAGTCGGGGCGGGAGCGGCCTACAATGAGCAGTTCTTC.

The rearrangement joins TRBV24-1 to TRBJ2-2; TRBD1 matches at 7 bases. V shed 1 base and J 6 bases; nucleotides not matched to a gene: 4. The CDR3 spans 15 residues. Per germline, CDR1 KGHDR and CDR2 SFDVKD. CDR3 bases: TGTGCCACCAGTGATTTTTTGACAGGGTCCGGGGAGCTGTTTTTT. This codes for CATSDFLTGSGELFF.

V and J are TRBV6-6 and TRBJ2-5; possible D gene TRBD1, 6 bases. The CDR3 totals 14 residues. Trimming removed 6 bases from V and 1 base from J, with 12 bases in between. Germline V lookup: CDR1 MNHNY, CDR2 SVGAGI (reference sequence). The CDR3, as DNA: TGTGCCAGCAGCCACCGGGACATCCAAGAGACCCAGTACTTC. Protein product: CASSHRDIQETQYF.

The V call is TRBV6-5, the J call TRBJ2-4, with a tentative D call TRBD2 (5 bases). V gave up 6 bases and J gave up 8 bases, with 17 bases separating them. The V gene's germline CDR1 is MNHEY and CDR2 SVGAGI. This CDR3 has 14 residues. In nucleotides, the CDR3 is TGTGCCAGCAGGCGGCTAGCAATCGGGGACATTCAGTACTTC. It yields the protein CASRRLAIGDIQYF.

The chain is built from TRBV6-6 and TRBJ1-1; 9 nucleotides agree with TRBD1. This CDR3 is built from 14 residues. V lost 8 bases, J lost 5 bases, and 9 bases stayed unmatched. Germline loops: CDR1 MNHNY, CDR2 SVGAGI (reference sequence). Here the CDR3 DNA reads TGTGCCAGCTGCTCAGGACAGGGGCGTACTGAAGCTTTCTTT. Protein sequence: CASCSGQGRTEAFF.

This clone came up a few times. The V and J genes are TRBV6-5 and TRBJ1-2; D is perhaps TRBD1 (5 bases). CDR1 MNHEY and CDR2 SVGAGI come from the germline V gene. Trimming took off 6 bases at V and 6 bases at J, with 17 bases between the two ends. This CDR3 has 14 residues. The CDR3 reads CASSPREESDGYTF. The CDR3 DNA follows: TGTGCCAGCAGCCCCAGGGAGGAGAGTGATGGCTACACCTTC.

This chain connects TRBV27 to TRBJ1-2, with a possible D match to TRBD1 (6 bases). Trimming took off 6 bases at V and 7 bases at J, with 18 bases between the two ends. This CDR3 comprises 14 residues. CDR1 is MNHEY and CDR2 is SMNVEV in the germline V gene (reference sequence). The chain's CDR3 is CASSFTSTGIGYTF. The CDR3 coding sequence is TGTGCCAGCAGCTTCACCTCTACAGGGATTGGCTACACCTTC.

The chain carries TRBV7-9 and TRBJ1-1; D uncertain. CDR3 length: 15 residues. Between the trimmed V and J ends, which lost 2 bases and 1 base, there was a span of 11 bases. Germline CDR1 reads SEHNR; CDR2 reads FQNEAQ (reference sequence). The CDR3 nucleotides read TGTGCCAGCAGCTTAAACGGCAGGCCGAACACTGAAGCTTTCTTT. It translates to CASSLNGRPNTEAFF.

The rearrangement uses TRBV4-3 and TRBJ1-4; D perhaps matches TRBD1 (6 bases). Germline V gene sequence: CDR1 LGHNA, CDR2 YSLEER. The CDR3 is 16 amino acids. The V gene lost 5 bases and the J gene lost 8 bases, with 21 bases spanning the gap. This CDR3 is CASSSSGARDGEKLFF. CDR3 in DNA: TGCGCCAGCAGCTCCTCAGGGGCCCGGGACGGCGAAAAACTGTTTTTT.

CDR3 amino acids: CASSSGISGNTIYF. CDR3 coding DNA: TGTGCCAGCAGTTCAGGGATCTCTGGAAACACCATATATTTT. The chain joins TRBV6-6 to TRBJ1-3; a weak D match, TRBD1 (5 bases). The germline CDR1 and CDR2 sequences are MNHNY and SVGAGI (reference sequence). V lost 4 bases and J lost 0, with 7 bases in between. This CDR3 has 14 residues.

V and J are TRBV2 and TRBJ1-1, with TRBD1 matching 8 bases. The J segment lost 5 bases and the V segment lost 6 bases, leaving 8 bases of the junction unmatched. This CDR3 comprises 14 residues. CDR1 and CDR2 from the germline V gene are SNHLY and FYNNEI. The CDR3 spells CASRMTGALTEAFF. The CDR3 DNA sequence: TGTGCCAGCAGAATGACAGGGGCGTTAACTGAAGCTTTCTTT.

The chain employs TRBV28 and TRBJ1-1, with TRBD1 identical over 8 bases. Unmatched junction bases numbered 3, after V lost 2 bases and J lost 4 bases. Germline V gene data show CDR1 as MDHEN and CDR2 as SYDVKM. The length of the CDR3 is 14 residues. The CDR3 reads CASSLRTGSTEAFF. CDR3 sequence (DNA): TGTGCCAGCAGTTTAAGGACAGGGAGCACTGAAGCTTTCTTT.